This T cell receptor (beta chain) derives from a study of CXCR3-negative and CXCR3-positive naive CD8 T cells. Study context: TRB reads totalled about 130 million, about 1.5 +/- 0.3 million per library.

Study conclusions and caveats: Surface CD5 was comparable between naive subsets; TCR strength was inferred from TRB CDR3 properties.

All TRB cDNA libraries came from 5' RACE performed with UMI labels. No DNA is given; TCRdb re-called the 5' RACE reads and lists each CDR3 protein once. The sample includes about 40,000 distinct CDR3 sequences. Comment on this clonotype: The antigen remains undetermined.

The germline gives CDR1 SGHVS, CDR2 FNYEAQ. CDR3 length equals 13 residues. V usage is TRBV7-6 and J usage is TRBJ2-1. Sequencing used memory CD8+ T cells from blood. This clonotype originated in a human donor in good health. Some clones in this sample may be carry-over from other donors' samples. The CDR3 region is CASSLVGYNEQFF. Together with reference TRBV7-6 and TRBJ2-1, the CDR3 gives the full variable domain: GAGVSQSPRYKVTKRGQDVALRCDPISGHVSLYWYRQALGQGPEFLTYFNYEAQQDKSGLPNDRFSAERPEGSISTLTIQRTEQRDSAMYRCASSLVGYNEQFFGPGTRLTVL.